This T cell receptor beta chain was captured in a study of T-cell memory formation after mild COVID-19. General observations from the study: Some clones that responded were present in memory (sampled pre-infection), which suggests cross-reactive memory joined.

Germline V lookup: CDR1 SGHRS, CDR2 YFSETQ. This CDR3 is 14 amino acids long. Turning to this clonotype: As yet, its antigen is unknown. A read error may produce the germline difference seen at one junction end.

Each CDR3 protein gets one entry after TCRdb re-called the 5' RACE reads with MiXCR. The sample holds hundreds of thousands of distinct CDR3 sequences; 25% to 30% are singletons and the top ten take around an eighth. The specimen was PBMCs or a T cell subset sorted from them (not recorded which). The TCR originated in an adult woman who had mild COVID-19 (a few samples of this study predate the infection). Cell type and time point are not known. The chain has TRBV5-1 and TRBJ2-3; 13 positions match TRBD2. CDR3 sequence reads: CASSPDPGLAGEHF. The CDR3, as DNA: TGCGCCAGCAGCCCCGATCCCGGACTAGCGGGGGAGCATTTT.